This T cell receptor (beta chain) was documented in a study of PD-1 blockade in classical Hodgkin lymphoma (dated by TCRdb to the early 2020s). Broadly, across the study: Nivolumab dosing was 3 mg/kg intravenously every 2 weeks, continuing until either disease progression or unacceptable toxicity. The study used CyTOF and TCR beta sequencing to define a peripheral blood immune signature of response to PD-1 blockade in classical Hodgkin lymphoma.

This specimen's time point label, per the study, means: cycle 2 day 1 (C2D1) of nivolumab. All trial patients had relapsed after autologous stem cell transplantation, with cohorts A, B and C differing in prior brentuximab vedotin exposure. The trial cohort included 45 to 65 patients with relapsed/refractory classical Hodgkin lymphoma, and each patient had a best overall response of complete response, partial response or progressive disease. In the multi-cohort phase II CheckMate 205 trial, trial patients received single-agent nivolumab. An independent review committee assessed best overall response using the 2007 International Working Group response criteria. Trial PBMCs were obtained immediately prior to nivolumab initiation (C1D1) and on therapy at cycle 2 day 1 and cycle 4 day 1. Peripheral blood was collected in 8 mL Vacutainer Cell Preparation Tubes, from which PBMCs were isolated by centrifugation and then cryopreserved.

The full study reports these points: Diversity was lower in patients who began nivolumab less than 1 year after ASCT, so these patients were left out of later analyses to avoid confounding by immune reconstitution. Trial patients achieving complete response had baseline diversity similar to newly diagnosed patients, whereas partial responders and progressors had significantly lower diversity. The study was restricted to a single clinical trial cohort, and the causes of repertoire differences, possibly disease activity or prior therapy, were left undefined. A significant rise by C4D1 was seen in CD4+ but not CD8+ TCR diversity (p=0.0027 vs p=0.16), with the rise being most apparent in complete responders (p=0.02). Baseline TCR diversity was reported as lower in newly diagnosed patients than in healthy donors, and lower still in relapsed/refractory patients.

Genomic DNA was extracted with the Qiagen DNeasy kit from unsorted PBMCs and from negatively selected CD4+ and CD8+ fractions. TCR beta CDR3 regions were amplified by immunoSEQ multiplex PCR using primers annealing to V and J segments. A synthetic immune receptor repertoire was used to minimize amplification bias, and remaining bias was computationally removed after sequencing. The original pipeline was this. Repertoire diversity was quantified as the Shannon entropy index using custom Python scripts. The unsorted, CD4+ and CD8+ repertoires were each analyzed separately, with the exception of combined analyses, where CD4+ and CD8+ sequences were merged in silico. Clonal expansion was defined as at least a 2-fold frequency increase after treatment relative to C1D1, with a pseudocount of 0.5 for undetected baseline clones. Singleton clones were defined as clones with 0 or 1 copy at C1D1, and non-singleton clones were defined as clones with 2 or more copies. By matching protein sequences in sorted samples from the same patient, clones expanded in unsorted samples were annotated as CD4+, CD8+ or unknown. Wilcoxon tests on paired samples were used to test changes in diversity from C1D1 to C4D1. The table comes from immuneACCESS by way of TCRdb, which keeps in-frame sequences with V and J called. Part of the clones is missing from these tables; in studies checked, under half for an unresolved V gene and the rest for unknown reasons. V, J and clone size were drawn from that table, and D and trimming were deduced from the DNA. The sample table contains tens of thousands of clones; only one count was recorded for about four fifths of them. The ten biggest clones cover 17% of the sample.

A remark on this clone: Its target antigen remains unknown. It has no much larger one-base neighbor in the sample; base qualities were not kept.

The origin of this receptor is a human donor with classical Hodgkin lymphoma. The sample in question was peripheral blood mononuclear cells (PBMCs), obtained before the second cycle of nivolumab.

DNA sequence: TGTGCCAGCAGTTTTGAACTCCGGGGGGGCACAGATACGCAGTATTTT. Its coded protein is CASSFELRGGTDTQYF. The receptor chain draws on TRBV28 and TRBJ2-3; a stretch of 7 junction bases matches TRBD2. Its CDR3 holds 16 amino acids, cysteine through phenylalanine. Kept here is only the CDR3 DNA, which spans 48 bases and is read in frame from base 1. CDR1 and CDR2 were assigned from the germline V gene as MDHEN and SYDVKM. V is trimmed back by 3 bases and J by 1 base, and the junction contains 7 bases that no gene match accounts for.